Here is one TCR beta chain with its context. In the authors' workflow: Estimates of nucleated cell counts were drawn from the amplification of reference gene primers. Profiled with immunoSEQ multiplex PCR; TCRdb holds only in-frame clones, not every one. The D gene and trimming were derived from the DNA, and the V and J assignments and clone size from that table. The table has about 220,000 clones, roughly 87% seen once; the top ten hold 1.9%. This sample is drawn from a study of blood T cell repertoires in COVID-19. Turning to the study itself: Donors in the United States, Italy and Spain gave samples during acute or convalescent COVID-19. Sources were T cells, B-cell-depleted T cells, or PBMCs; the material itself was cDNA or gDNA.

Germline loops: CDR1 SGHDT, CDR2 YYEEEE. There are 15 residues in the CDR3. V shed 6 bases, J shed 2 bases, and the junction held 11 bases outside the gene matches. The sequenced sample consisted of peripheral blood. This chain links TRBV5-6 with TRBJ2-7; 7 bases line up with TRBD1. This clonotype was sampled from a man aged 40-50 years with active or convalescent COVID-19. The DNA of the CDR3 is TGTGCCAGCACCACAACAGGGACAGCGCCCTACGAGCAGTACTTC. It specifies CASTTTGTAPYEQYF. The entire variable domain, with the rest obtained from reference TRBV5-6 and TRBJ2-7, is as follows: DAGVTQSPTHLIKTRGQQVTLRCSPKSGHDTVSWYQQALGQGPQFIFQYYEEEERQRGNFPDRFSGHQFPNYSSELNVNALLLGDSALYLCASTTTGTAPYEQYFGPGTRLTVT.